These 8 T cell receptor beta chains were sequenced from one sample in a study of beta chain features in type 1 diabetes. Overall study findings and caveats: Across all four CD4+ subsets, people with type 1 diabetes showed modestly shorter TCRB CDR3s.

Their specific antigens are unknown. Expressed TCRB transcripts were sequenced, since all the RNA that had been isolated was reverse transcribed. The assay was immunoSEQ multiplex PCR, and TCRdb's table has in-frame clones only and misses some. The sample holds about 280,000 clones, about 15% seen once. The sequencing input was naive CD4+ T cells from blood. The origin of the receptors is a man younger than 35 with type 1 diabetes.

V is TRBV7-2 and J is TRBJ2-7; D is ambiguous. V was trimmed by 4 bases and J by 3 bases, leaving 10 bases between them. Germline CDR1 reads SGHTA; CDR2 reads FQGNSA. The CDR3 loop spans 13 amino acids. The DNA for the CDR3 is TGTGCCAGCAGCTCCATAGCCCTCTACGAGCAGTACTTC. It codes for CASSSIALYEQYF.

The genes are TRBV7-9 and TRBJ2-5; maybe TRBD1 (6 bases). V lost 5 bases to trimming and J lost 11 bases, with 15 bases between them. This CDR3 is built from 12 residues. The V gene's germline CDR1 is SEHNR and CDR2 FQNEAQ (reference sequence). CDR3 coding DNA: TGTGCCAGCAGCCTACAGGGAGACTGGCAGTACTTC. It yields the protein CASSLQGDWQYF. The full variable domain, in which reference TRBV7-9 and TRBJ2-5 provide the parts outside the CDR3, is DTGVSQNPRHKITKRGQNVTFRCDPISEHNRLYWYRQTLGQGPEFLTYFQNEAQLEKSRLLSDRFSAERPKGSFSTLEIQRTEQGDSAMYLCASSLQGDWQYFGPGTRLLVL.

V is TRBV28 and J is TRBJ1-2; 9 bases fit TRBD1. Per the germline V gene, CDR1 is MDHEN and CDR2 is SYDVKM. Losses at the gene ends were 7 bases for V and 6 bases for J; bases not matched to a gene: 9. This CDR3 has 14 residues. The CDR3 DNA reads as TGTGCCAGCACCTCACCCGGGACAGGGAATGGCTACACCTTC. This sequence encodes CASTSPGTGNGYTF.

Only a few counts were recorded for this clone. The V call is TRBV5-4, the J call TRBJ1-2, with D hard to call. CDR1 and CDR2 from the germline V gene are SGHNT and YYREEE (reference sequence). The V and J ends lost 0 bases and 8 bases respectively, with 17 bases between them. This CDR3 spans 15 amino acids. The CDR3 loop reads CASSLVRLEAVGYTF. As DNA, the CDR3 is TGTGCCAGCAGCTTGGTCCGTTTGGAAGCGGTCGGCTACACCTTC.

There are a few counts of this clone. This chain uses TRBV29-1 with TRBJ2-7, with TRBD1 identical over 7 bases. V was pared by 7 bases and J by 5 bases, with 11 bases of the junction left unmatched. Germline assignment: CDR1 SQVTM and CDR2 ANQGSEA. The CDR3 contains 13 residues. The CDR3 here is CSAVTGNINEQYF. Here the CDR3 DNA reads TGCAGCGCCGTGACAGGGAATATCAACGAGCAGTACTTC.

The V gene is TRBV6-5, the J gene TRBJ1-1, with D possibly TRBD1 on 6 matching bases. V lost 2 bases to trimming and J lost 0 bases, with 13 bases between them. Germline V gene lookup returns CDR1 MNHEY and CDR2 SVGAGI. The CDR3 covers 16 residues. CDR3 bases: TGTGCCAGCAGTTACAAGACAGGAGGTATGAACACTGAAGCTTTCTTT. Residues: CASSYKTGGMNTEAFF.

This sequence joins TRBV10-2 and TRBJ2-7; D gene uncertain. The germline gives CDR1 WSHSY, CDR2 SAAADI. The CDR3 consists of 13 residues. The ends were cut back, 4 bases at V and 6 bases at J, with 13 bases in the middle. In DNA, the CDR3 is TGCGCCAGCAGTGCCGCGTACCCGGGCGAGCAGTACTTC. Translation gives CASSAAYPGEQYF.

This clone was detected only a few times. The J gene is TRBJ1-2, the V gene TRBV13; D uncertain. Trimming pared 5 bases from V and 6 bases from J, leaving 7 bases between. The germline CDR1 and CDR2 sequences are PRHDT and FYEKMQ (reference sequence). CDR3 size: 11 residues. In nucleotides, the CDR3 is TGTGCCAGCAGCAGACTCAATGGCTACACCTTC. This encodes CASSRLNGYTF.